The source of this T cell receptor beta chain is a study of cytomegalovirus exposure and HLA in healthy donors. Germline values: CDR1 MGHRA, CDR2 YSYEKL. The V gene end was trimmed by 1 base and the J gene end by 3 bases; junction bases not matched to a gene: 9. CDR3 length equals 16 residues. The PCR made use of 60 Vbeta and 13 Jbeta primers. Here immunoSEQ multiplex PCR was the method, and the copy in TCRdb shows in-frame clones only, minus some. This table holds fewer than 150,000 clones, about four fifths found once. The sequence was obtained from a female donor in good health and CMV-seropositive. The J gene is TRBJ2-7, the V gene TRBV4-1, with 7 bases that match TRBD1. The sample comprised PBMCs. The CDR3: CASSQGPGTASYEQYF. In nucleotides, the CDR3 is TGCGCCAGCAGCCAAGGCCCCGGGACAGCAAGCTACGAGCAGTACTTC.